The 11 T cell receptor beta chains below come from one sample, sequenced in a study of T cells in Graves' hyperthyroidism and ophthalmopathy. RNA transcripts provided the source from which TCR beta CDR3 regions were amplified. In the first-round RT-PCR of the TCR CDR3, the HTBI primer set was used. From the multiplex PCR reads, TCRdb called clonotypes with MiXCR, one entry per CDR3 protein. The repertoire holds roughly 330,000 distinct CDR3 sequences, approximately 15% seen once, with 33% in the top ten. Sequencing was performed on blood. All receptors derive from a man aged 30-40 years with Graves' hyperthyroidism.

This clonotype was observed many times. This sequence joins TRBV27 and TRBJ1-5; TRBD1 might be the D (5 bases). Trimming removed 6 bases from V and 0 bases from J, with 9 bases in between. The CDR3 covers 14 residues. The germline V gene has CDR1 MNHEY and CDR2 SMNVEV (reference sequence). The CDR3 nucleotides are TGTGCCAGCAGCTCAGGGAATAGCAATCAGCCCCAGCATTTT. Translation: CASSSGNSNQPQHF.

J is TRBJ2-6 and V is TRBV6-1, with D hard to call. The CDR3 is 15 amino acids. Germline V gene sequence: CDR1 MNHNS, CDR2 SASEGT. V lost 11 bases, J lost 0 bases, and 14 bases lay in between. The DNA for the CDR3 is TGTGCCGTCGCTCGGTTCAGCTCTGGGGCCAACGTCCTGACTTTC. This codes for CAVARFSSGANVLTF.

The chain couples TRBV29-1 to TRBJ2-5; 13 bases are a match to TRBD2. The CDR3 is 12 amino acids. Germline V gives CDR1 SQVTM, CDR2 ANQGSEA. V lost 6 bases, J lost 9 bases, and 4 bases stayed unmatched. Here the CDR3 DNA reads TGCAGCGTGGGGGGACTAGCGGGATCCCAGTACTTC. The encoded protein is CSVGGLAGSQYF.

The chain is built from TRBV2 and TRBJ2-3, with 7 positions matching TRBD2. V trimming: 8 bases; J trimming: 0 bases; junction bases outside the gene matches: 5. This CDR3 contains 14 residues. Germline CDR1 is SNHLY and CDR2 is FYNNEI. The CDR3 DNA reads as TGTGCCAGCGAAGGGAGGGAGAGCACAGATACGCAGTATTTT. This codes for CASEGRESTDTQYF.

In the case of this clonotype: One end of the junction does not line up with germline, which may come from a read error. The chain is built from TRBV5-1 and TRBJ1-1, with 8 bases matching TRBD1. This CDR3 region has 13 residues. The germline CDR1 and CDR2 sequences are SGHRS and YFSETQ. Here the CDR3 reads CASSLDRGTEASF. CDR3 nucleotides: TGCGCCAGCAGCTTAGACAGGGGCACTGAAGCTTCCTTT.

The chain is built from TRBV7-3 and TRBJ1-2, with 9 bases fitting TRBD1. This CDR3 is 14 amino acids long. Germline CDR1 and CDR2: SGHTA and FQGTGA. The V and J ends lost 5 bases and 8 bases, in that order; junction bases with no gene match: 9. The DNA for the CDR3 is TGTGCCAGCAGCCCGACAGGGGGTTTTGAAGGCTACACCTTC. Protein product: CASSPTGGFEGYTF. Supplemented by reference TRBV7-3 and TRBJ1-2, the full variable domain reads GAGVSQTPSNKVTEKGKYVELRCDPISGHTALYWYRQSLGQGPEFLIYFQGTGAADDSGLPNDRFFAVRPEGSVSTLKIQRTERGDSAVYLCASSPTGGFEGYTFGSGTRLTVV.

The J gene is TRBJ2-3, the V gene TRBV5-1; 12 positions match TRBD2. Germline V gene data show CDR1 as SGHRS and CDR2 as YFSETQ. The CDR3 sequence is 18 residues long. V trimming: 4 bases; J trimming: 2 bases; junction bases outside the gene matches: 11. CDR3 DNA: TGCGCCAGCAGCCACCGACTAGCGGGAGTGGGAGACACAGATACGCAGTATTTT. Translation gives CASSHRLAGVGDTDTQYF. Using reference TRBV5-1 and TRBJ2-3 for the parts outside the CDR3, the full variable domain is KAGVTQTPRYLIKTRGQQVTLSCSPISGHRSVSWYQQTPGQGLQFLFEYFSETQRNKGNFPGRFSGRQFSNSRSEMNVSTLELGDSALYLCASSHRLAGVGDTDTQYFGPGTRLTVL.

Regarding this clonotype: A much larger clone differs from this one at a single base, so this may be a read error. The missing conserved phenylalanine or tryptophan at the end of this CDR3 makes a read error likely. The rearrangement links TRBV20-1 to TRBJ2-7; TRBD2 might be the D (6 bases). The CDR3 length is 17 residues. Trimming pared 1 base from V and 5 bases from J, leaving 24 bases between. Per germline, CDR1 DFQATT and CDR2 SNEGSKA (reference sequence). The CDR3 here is CSARVYFPAGTKDEQYL. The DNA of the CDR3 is TGCAGTGCTAGAGTGTATTTCCCGGCGGGAACTAAAGACGAGCAGTACCTC.

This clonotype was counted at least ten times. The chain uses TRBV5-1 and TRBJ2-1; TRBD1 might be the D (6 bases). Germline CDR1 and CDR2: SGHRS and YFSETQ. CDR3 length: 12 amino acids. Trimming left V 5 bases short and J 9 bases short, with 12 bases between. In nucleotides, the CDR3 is TGCGCCAGCAGGGGGATGGGGGCTGAGCAGTTCTTC. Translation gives CASRGMGAEQFF.

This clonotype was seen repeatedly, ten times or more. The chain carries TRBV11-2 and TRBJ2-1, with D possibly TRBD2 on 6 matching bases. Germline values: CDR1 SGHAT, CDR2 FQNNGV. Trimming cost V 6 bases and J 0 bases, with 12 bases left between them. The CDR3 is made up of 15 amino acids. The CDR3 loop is CASSFGTVSYNEQFF. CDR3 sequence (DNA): TGTGCCAGCAGTTTCGGGACTGTCTCCTACAATGAGCAGTTCTTC. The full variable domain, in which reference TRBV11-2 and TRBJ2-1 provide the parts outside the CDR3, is EAGVAQSPRYKIIEKRQSVAFWCNPISGHATLYWYQQILGQGPKLLIQFQNNGVVDDSQLPKDRFSAERLKGVDSTLKIQPAKLEDSAVYLCASSFGTVSYNEQFFGPGTRLTVL.

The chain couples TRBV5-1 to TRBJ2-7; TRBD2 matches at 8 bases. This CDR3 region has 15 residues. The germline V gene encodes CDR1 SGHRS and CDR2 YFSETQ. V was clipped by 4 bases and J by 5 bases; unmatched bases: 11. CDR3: CASSLPGGPIDEQYF. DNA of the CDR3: TGCGCCAGCAGCCTCCCGGGGGGGCCGATAGACGAGCAGTACTTC.